Below, 12 T cell receptor delta chains from the same sample are listed, as sequenced in a study of γδ T cells in repeated Plasmodium falciparum infection. Vgamma9/Vdelta2+ and Vdelta2-negative gammadelta T cells were flow-sorted from PBMC for bulk sequencing. TCRdb reanalysed the multiplex PCR reads with CATT. This sample has 50,000 or so delta-chain clones, with approximately 1.5% found just once. The sample taken for sequencing was gamma-delta T cells from blood. The source of these receptors is a pool of human donors (malaria-infected and uninfected, not separated).

At least ten counts were recorded for this clone. At one end, the junction sequence differs from germline, possibly due to a read error. This chain connects TRDV1 to TRDJ1, with 12 bases identical to TRDD3. CDR1 is TSWWSYY, CDR2 QGS, per germline. This CDR3 comprises 22 residues. The CDR3: CAIGEYFSCSLLGDTGTDKLIF. DNA for the CDR3: TGTGCTATTGGGGAATACTTCTCTTGCTCGCTACTGGGGGATACTGGGACCGATAAACTCATCTTT.

This clone was found a few times. A far larger clone is one nucleotide away, so this likely arose from a read error. The same CDR3 also results from other DNA sequences found in this sample. This chain links TRDV2 with TRDJ1, with TRDD3 matching 7 bases. Because TCRdb records no J gene, it was assigned here through a match of the DNA to germline. Trimming cost V 1 base and J 0 bases; bases outside gene matches: 13. The CDR3 contains 18 residues. The germline CDR1 and CDR2 sequences are GEAIGNYY and EKD. The CDR3 DNA is TGTGCCTGTGACACGCTGGGGGCTGAGAACTTATACACCGATAAACTCATCTTT. Its translation is CACDTLGAENLYTDKLIF.

A remark on this clone: TCRdb records a much larger clone's protein for this DNA, with a difference at residue 4 that likely arises from a read error; the protein given is the translation of the DNA. The chain joins TRDV2 to TRDJ1, with 10 bases aligning to TRDD3. No J gene is reported in TCRdb; it was inferred here by comparing the DNA with germline. Trimming removed 5 bases from V and 0 bases from J; junction bases left unmatched: 11. This CDR3 has 17 residues. Germline CDR1 GEAIGNYY, CDR2 EKD. The CDR3 DNA sequence: TGTGCCTGTGGCGGGCTGAGGGGGGATACGTACACCGATAAACTCATCTTT. Translating it yields CACGGLRGDTYTDKLIF.

Remarks on this clone: The TCRdb record carries a much larger clone's protein, which differs from this DNA's translation at residue 12; a read error is the likely cause, and the protein listed here is the DNA translation. This chain links TRDV1 with TRDJ1; 11 bases line up with TRDD3. Here the J gene was assigned by germline matching of the DNA, as TCRdb has none. Trimming removed 7 bases from V and 6 bases from J; junction bases left unmatched: 13. The CDR3 length is 16 residues. CDR1 and CDR2 from the germline V gene are TSWWSYY and QGS. CDR3 nucleotides: TGTGCTCTTGAGAGGCTGCTGGGGGATACTGGCAATAAACTCATCTTT. It specifies CALERLLGDTGNKLIF.

As for this clone: The protein that TCRdb holds for this DNA derives from a much larger clone and differs from the translated DNA at residue 9, which likely indicates a read error; the protein shown here is translated from the DNA. The V gene is TRDV1, the J gene TRDJ1; D call uncertain. The J gene, not given by TCRdb, was assigned here from a germline match of the nucleotide sequence. Per the germline V gene, CDR1 is TSWWSYY and CDR2 is QGS. Trimming cost V 3 bases and J 6 bases, with 11 bases left between them. This CDR3 is built from 13 residues. CDR3 sequence (DNA): TGTGCTCTTGGGGACTATTCAGAGTATAAACTCATCTTT. Its protein is CALGDYSEYKLIF.

This clone was seen many times. TCRdb pairs this DNA with a much larger clone's protein that differs at residue 7, likely a read error; the protein shown was translated from the DNA. CDR3 residues: CALGESLVRLGIPDKLIF. CDR3 nucleotide sequence: TGTGCTCTTGGGGAAAGTCTGGTACGTTTGGGGATTCCCGATAAACTCATCTTT. The chain recombines TRDV1 with TRDJ1; D is perhaps TRDD3 (6 bases). The ends were cut back, 2 bases at V and 3 bases at J, with 22 bases in the middle. The CDR3 runs 18 residues. In germline, CDR1 is TSWWSYY, CDR2 QGS.

About this clone: A read error is likely here: a far larger clone is one base away. Other DNA sequences in this sample translate to the same CDR3. V gene TRAV23/DV6 combines with J gene TRDJ3; D is undetermined. The CDR3 is 13 residues long. CDR1 is NTAFDY and CDR2 is IRPDVSE in the germline V gene (reference sequence). Here the CDR3 DNA reads TGTGCGGCGCCCTCCTGGGACACCCGACAGATGTTTTTC. Protein product: CAAPSWDTRQMFF.

Concerning this clone itself: Since a far larger clone is one base different, this is likely a read error. Other DNA sequences in this sample translate to the same CDR3. This chain connects TRDV1 to TRDJ1, with 13 bases that match TRDD3. Assignment of the J gene here rests on matching the DNA to germline, because TCRdb gives none. The CDR3 totals 24 residues. CDR1 and CDR2 from the germline V gene are TSWWSYY and QGS. The CDR3, as DNA: TGTGCTCTTGGAGAACGACCTACCTCGCTAACTGGGGGATACGCTGCCGGGTACACCGATAAACTCATCTTT. It translates to CALGERPTSLTGGYAAGYTDKLIF.

Of note for this clone: TCRdb pairs this DNA with a much larger clone's protein that differs at residue 15, likely a read error; the protein shown was translated from the DNA. The chain joins TRDV1 to TRDJ1; 11 bases align to TRDD3. As TCRdb names no J gene, one was assigned here on the basis of a DNA match to germline. The CDR3 spans 24 residues. After removal of 4 bases from V and 0 bases from J, the junction contained 28 bases not matched to a gene. Looked up from germline, CDR1 is TSWWSYY and CDR2 is QGS. The DNA for the CDR3 is TGTGCTCTTGGGGCCTTTCCTGCGAATGGGGGATACGGGACAGGACCGCGGTACACCGATAAACTCATCTTT. It encodes CALGAFPANGGYGTGPRYTDKLIF.

The sample holds many counts of this clone. It differs at one base from a far larger clone, so likely a read error. Other DNA sequences in the same sample also yield this CDR3. The V gene is TRDV1, the J gene TRDJ1, with 9 positions matching TRDD2. Per germline, CDR1 TSWWSYY and CDR2 QGS. The CDR3 is 22 residues long. The CDR3, as DNA: TGCGCTCTTGGGGAACTACCTTCCTACATGGGTGGGGGTCACTCATACACCGATAAACTCATCTTT. The encoded protein is CALGELPSYMGGGHSYTDKLIF.

As concerns this clone: TCRdb's listed protein matches a much larger clone and diverges from this DNA's translation at residue 8, likely through a read error; the protein shown comes from the DNA. This sequence joins TRDV1 and TRDJ1; 9 bases fit TRDD3. The J segment lost 5 bases and the V segment lost 6 bases, leaving 13 bases of the junction unmatched. The CDR3 is 16 residues long. Germline values: CDR1 TSWWSYY, CDR2 QGS. The CDR3 loop is CALGPRTSGDTDKLIF. The DNA for the CDR3 is TGTGCTCTTGGCCCGAGGACGTCGGGGGATACAGATAAACTCATCTTT.

Comments on this clone: The protein TCRdb lists belongs to a much larger clone and differs from this DNA's translation at residue 8, which points to a read error; the protein shown is made from the DNA. This chain links TRDV1 with TRDJ1; D perhaps matches TRDD3 (6 bases). The J gene is not listed in TCRdb, so it was assigned here from a DNA match to germline. This CDR3 region has 23 residues. V dropped 3 bases and J dropped 10 bases, with 45 bases sitting between them. Per the germline V gene, CDR1 is TSWWSYY and CDR2 is QGS. CDR3 region: CALGDWTSNGIRNGWGPTGGLIF. In DNA, the CDR3 is TGTGCTCTTGGGGACTGGACCTCCAACGGCATACGAAACGGCTGGGGCCCGACCGGGGGACTCATCTTT.